The next 21 T cell receptor beta chains were all read from a single sample in a study of cytomegalovirus exposure and HLA in healthy donors. The study ran its PCR with 60 Vbeta and 13 Jbeta primers. Produced via immunoSEQ multiplex PCR; TCRdb's table is partial and in-frame only. The sample lists roughly 120,000 clones, around 80% occurring once. Material for sequencing was PBMCs. Receptors were obtained from a woman younger than 30 in good health and CMV-seronegative.

The rearrangement uses TRBV10-3 and TRBJ2-7; D perhaps matches TRBD1 (6 bases). V was cut by 0 bases and J by 7 bases, with 13 bases left in between. The germline V gene encodes CDR1 ENHRY and CDR2 SYGVKD. The CDR3 totals 14 residues. The CDR3 DNA follows: TGTGCCATCAGTGAGTCGTGGATGGGGGCTGAGCAGTACTTC. Translation: CAISESWMGAEQYF.

CDR3 residues: CASSAGGTNSNYGYTF. CDR3 coding DNA: TGCGCCAGCAGCGCGGGGGGGACCAATTCTAACTATGGCTACACCTTC. The J gene is TRBJ1-2, the V gene TRBV5-1, with D maybe TRBD1 (5 bases). The length of the CDR3 is 16 residues. V was pared by 4 bases and J by 0 bases, with 16 bases between. Looked up from germline, CDR1 is SGHRS and CDR2 is YFSETQ.

This chain uses TRBV6-5 with TRBJ1-1; D not resolved. There are 16 residues in the CDR3. Germline CDR1 is MNHEY and CDR2 is SVGAGI. Trimming cost V 1 base and J 1 base, with 13 bases left between them. CDR3 sequence reads: CASSYLSPHGNTEAFF. Written as DNA, the CDR3 is TGTGCCAGCAGTTACTTGTCCCCTCACGGGAACACTGAAGCTTTCTTT.

The gene calls are TRBV5-4 and TRBJ1-2; 10 bases match TRBD1. After removal of 1 base from V and 6 bases from J, the junction contained 6 bases not matched to a gene. The CDR3 has 15 residues. Germline-derived CDR1 and CDR2 are SGHNT and YYREEE (reference sequence). CDR3 protein: CASSLSLGTGDGYTF. CDR3 bases: TGTGCCAGCAGCTTGAGCCTCGGGACAGGGGATGGCTACACCTTC.

The rearrangement links TRBV6-6 to TRBJ2-3; D might be TRBD2 (6 bases). Germline CDR1 MNHNY, CDR2 SVGAGI (reference sequence). CDR3 size: 13 residues. V was trimmed by 7 bases and J by 8 bases, leaving 16 bases between them. The CDR3 sequence: CASTSGVGRTQYF. The CDR3 DNA sequence: TGTGCCAGCACCTCGGGGGTGGGTCGTACGCAGTATTTT.

The V and J genes are TRBV18 and TRBJ2-6; D is unclear. The CDR3 length is 15 residues. The germline gives CDR1 KGHSH, CDR2 LQKENI. Trimming pared 3 bases from V and 0 bases from J, leaving 6 bases between. The CDR3 protein is CASSPPNSGANVLTF. Here the CDR3 DNA reads TGTGCCAGCTCACCCCCAAACTCTGGGGCCAACGTCCTGACTTTC.

J is TRBJ1-4 and V is TRBV10-3; D is possibly TRBD1 (5 bases). CDR1 and CDR2 from the germline V gene are ENHRY and SYGVKD. The V end lost 3 bases, the J end lost 4 bases, and 12 bases lay between the germline ends. This CDR3 has 15 amino acids. CDR3: CAISDAGQNNEKLFF. The CDR3 DNA sequence: TGTGCCATCAGTGATGCAGGGCAGAATAATGAAAAACTGTTTTTT.

V usage is TRBV30 and J usage is TRBJ1-4; D remains ambiguous. The CDR3 has 14 amino acids. Germline CDR1 and CDR2: GTSNPN and SVGIG (reference sequence). V dropped 5 bases and J dropped 8 bases, with 18 bases sitting between them. CDR3 residues: CAWDAGSLGEKLFF. The CDR3 region has the DNA TGTGCCTGGGATGCCGGGTCCCTCGGGGAAAAACTGTTTTTT. Drawing the rest from reference TRBV30 and TRBJ1-4, the complete variable domain is SQTIHQWPATLVQPVGSPLSLECTVEGTSNPNLYWYRQAAGRGLQLLFYSVGIGQISSEVPQNLSASRPQDRQFILSSKKLLLSDSGFYLCAWDAGSLGEKLFFGSGTQLSVL.

The J gene is TRBJ1-5, the V gene TRBV27; D is ambiguous. The CDR3 extends over 13 amino acids. CDR1 and CDR2 (germline): MNHEY, SMNVEV (reference sequence). Trimming pared 5 bases from V and 9 bases from J, leaving 14 bases between. The CDR3 protein is CASSPVVLLPQHF. For the CDR3, the DNA is TGTGCCAGCAGTCCCGTGGTACTTTTGCCCCAGCATTTT.

The gene calls are TRBV7-3 and TRBJ2-1, with a weak D call TRBD2 (5 bases). Germline loops: CDR1 SGHTA, CDR2 FQGTGA. V was trimmed by 5 bases and J by 3 bases, leaving 14 bases between them. The CDR3 contains 15 residues. CDR3 coding DNA: TGTGCCAGCAGCCCCAGCGGCAAGGACTACAATGAGCAGTTCTTC. Translation: CASSPSGKDYNEQFF.

V usage is TRBV7-8 and J usage is TRBJ2-7, with 8 bases lining up with TRBD2. CDR3 size: 16 residues. With V trimmed by 0 bases and J by 1 base, 5 bases remained unmatched. The germline gives CDR1 SGHVS, CDR2 FQNEAQ. For the CDR3, the DNA is TGTGCCAGCAGCTTAGCTTCGGCTAGCGGGTCCTACGAGCAGTACTTC. It is translated as CASSLASASGSYEQYF.

The rearrangement uses TRBV7-9 and TRBJ2-7; D not resolved. V shed 5 bases and J shed 4 bases, with 12 bases lying between them. Germline CDR1 and CDR2: SEHNR and FQNEAQ (reference sequence). This CDR3 spans 13 amino acids. DNA for the CDR3: TGTGCCAGCAGCCTTCCTGGCAGTTACGAGCAGTACTTC. Translation: CASSLPGSYEQYF.

The V gene is TRBV13, the J gene TRBJ1-1, with 9 positions matching TRBD1. The length of the CDR3 is 17 residues. The V gene's germline CDR1 is PRHDT and CDR2 FYEKMQ (reference sequence). The junction had 10 bases not matched to a gene; V was cut back by 5 bases and J by 0 bases. This CDR3 reads CASSGGQGRHLNTEAFF. The CDR3 DNA reads TGTGCCAGCAGCGGGGGACAGGGTCGCCACCTGAACACTGAAGCTTTCTTT.

This rearrangement joins TRBV7-9 to TRBJ1-1; weak D call: TRBD1 (6 bases). V was cut by 2 bases and J by 7 bases, with 11 bases left in between. CDR1 and CDR2 (germline): SEHNR, FQNEAQ (reference sequence). The CDR3 spans 13 residues. CDR3 in DNA: TGTGCCAGCAGCTTACCCGACAGGTTTGAAGCTTTCTTT. It codes for CASSLPDRFEAFF.

The V and J genes are TRBV5-1 and TRBJ2-1; TRBD2 is a possible D gene (5 bases). In germline, CDR1 is SGHRS, CDR2 YFSETQ. V lost 3 bases, J lost 5 bases, and 18 bases lay in between. The CDR3 sequence is 16 residues long. CDR3 amino acids: CASSSNLASLNNEQFF. The CDR3 DNA reads TGCGCCAGCAGCTCAAATCTAGCATCCCTTAACAATGAGCAGTTCTTC.

This clone was seen more than once but under ten times. This CDR3 reads CASSLTSGGLYEQYF. The CDR3 nucleotides are TGTGCCAGCAGCCTAACTAGCGGGGGGTTATACGAGCAGTACTTC. The chain recombines TRBV7-2 with TRBJ2-7, with TRBD2 identical over 12 bases. This CDR3 spans 15 amino acids. Germline CDR1 reads SGHTA; CDR2 reads FQGNSA. V shed 5 bases and J 4 bases; nucleotides not matched to a gene: 6.

The chain has TRBV5-1 and TRBJ2-1; a weak D match, TRBD1 (6 bases). V lost 0 bases, J lost 3 bases, and 13 bases lay in between. The CDR3 is made up of 16 amino acids. Germline V gene sequence: CDR1 SGHRS, CDR2 YFSETQ. This CDR3 reads CASSLAWDTNYNEQFF. The CDR3 DNA follows: TGCGCCAGCAGCTTGGCCTGGGACACTAACTACAATGAGCAGTTCTTC.

The chain is built from TRBV18 and TRBJ1-1, with no clear D. The CDR3 extends over 15 amino acids. Germline values: CDR1 KGHSH, CDR2 LQKENI. Trimming cost V 2 bases and J 7 bases, with 17 bases left between them. Here the CDR3 reads CASSPYDPGIGEAFF. The DNA for the CDR3 is TGTGCCAGCTCACCATACGACCCAGGAATAGGTGAAGCTTTCTTT.

This clone was picked up one time. This chain joins TRBV15 and TRBJ1-4, with TRBD1 as a possible D gene (5 bases). The CDR3 contains 16 residues. CDR1 and CDR2 from the germline V gene are LNHNV and YYDKDF (reference sequence). The V end was cut by 1 base, the J end by 7 bases, with 16 bases between. The CDR3 loop reads CATSRAPPQGSEKLFF. The DNA for the CDR3 is TGTGCCACCAGCAGAGCCCCCCCCCAGGGAAGTGAAAAACTGTTTTTT.

This clone was seen a handful of times. This chain links TRBV10-2 with TRBJ1-2; 7 bases align to TRBD1. The CDR3 is 16 amino acids. Germline V gives CDR1 WSHSY, CDR2 SAAADI. Trimming cost V 0 bases and J 4 bases; bases outside gene matches: 8. CDR3 protein: CASSESGTVGSYGYTF. For the CDR3, the DNA is TGCGCCAGCAGTGAGTCGGGGACAGTTGGAAGCTATGGCTACACCTTC.

The DNA of the CDR3 is TGCAGCGTGCCGGGGGTCCACGAGCAGTACTTC. This gives the protein CSVPGVHEQYF. The chain recombines TRBV29-1 with TRBJ2-7; possible D gene TRBD2, 6 bases. Germline CDR1 reads SQVTM; CDR2 reads ANQGSEA. The V gene lost 6 bases and the J gene lost 5 bases, with 11 bases spanning the gap. This CDR3 contains 11 residues.